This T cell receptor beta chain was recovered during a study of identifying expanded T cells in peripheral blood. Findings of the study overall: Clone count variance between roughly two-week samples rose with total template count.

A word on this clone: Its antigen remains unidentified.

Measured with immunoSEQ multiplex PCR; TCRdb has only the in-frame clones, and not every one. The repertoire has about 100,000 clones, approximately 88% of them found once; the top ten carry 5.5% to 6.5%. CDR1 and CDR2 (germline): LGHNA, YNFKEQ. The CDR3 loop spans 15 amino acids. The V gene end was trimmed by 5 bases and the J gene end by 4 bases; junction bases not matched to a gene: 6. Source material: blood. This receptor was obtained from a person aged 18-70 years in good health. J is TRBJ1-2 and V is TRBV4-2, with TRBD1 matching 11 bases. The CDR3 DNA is TGTGCCAGCAGCTTGGCCGGGACAGGGGGCTATGGCTACACCTTC. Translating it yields CASSLAGTGGYGYTF.